This TCR beta chain is from a study of blood T cells in healthy people across ages. Details on this clonotype: The antigen is undetermined.

Study-wide results and caveats: Whereas aged donors had fewer naive CD4+ cells, long-lived donors had more of them and higher diversity.

Researchers report isolating at least 6 million PBMCs per sample. There were at least 6 micrograms of total RNA extracted from every sample. The ends were cut back, 6 bases at V and 0 bases at J, with 10 bases in the middle. Germline V CDR1 and CDR2: SNHLY, FYNNEI. This CDR3 is built from 14 residues. Primers used in a second PCR of about 6 to 11 cycles were a sample-barcoded 5' primer and a J-beta primer mix. TCRdb processed the 5' RACE reads anew with MiXCR; each CDR3 protein has one entry. The sample includes about 1,500,000 distinct CDR3 sequences, approximately 28% seen only once; the top ten take more than 6%.

The sample taken for sequencing was blood. This receptor was taken from a woman in her twenties or thirties in good health. V gene TRBV2 combines with J gene TRBJ2-3; D may correspond to TRBD1 or TRBD2 (5 bases each). CDR3: CASSTGASTDTQYF. DNA for the CDR3: TGTGCCAGCAGCACCGGGGCTAGCACAGATACGCAGTATTTT.